A selection of T cell receptor beta chains follows, all from one sample in a study of response to subunit inactivated influenza vaccine. TCRdb re-derived calls from the RT-PCR reads in MiXCR, one entry per CDR3 protein. The sample holds around 520,000 distinct CDR3 sequences, around 25% seen once. Material: CD4+ T cells sorted from PBMCs, obtained around 5 days after vaccination. The receptors stem from a man aged 50 to 59 who received an inactivated influenza vaccine. Each CDR3 is given with its conserved first and last residue. A D gene is named only where the DNA matches it firmly. Size values are once, few and many counts, or a class for expanded clones, and some rows have none.

>TRBJ2-7|NA|TRBV7-8|NA
TGTGCCAGCAGCTTAGACCAGGGCGGATACGAGCAGTACTTC
CASSLDQGGYEQYF
>TRBJ2-7|NA|TRBV4-3|few
TGCGCCAGCAGCCAAGATTCCCTTCGACAGGTCACCGCCTACGAGCAGTACTTC
CASSQDSLRQVTAYEQYF
>TRBJ1-2|NA|TRBV20-1|few
TGCAGTGCTACGGCTAACTATGGCTACACCTTC
CSATANYGYTF
>TRBJ2-2|NA|TRBV4-3|NA
TGCGCCAGCAGCCTACTGGTGGGGGCGAACACCGGGGAGCTGTTTTTT
CASSLLVGANTGELFF
>TRBJ2-1|TRBD2|TRBV14|NA
TGTGCCAGCAGCCAAGGACTAGCGGGAGGGCAAAATGAGCAGTTCTTC
CASSQGLAGGQNEQFF
>TRBJ2-3|NA|TRBV7-2|few
TGTGCCAGCAGCTTTAGCGCCTCTAGCACAGATACGCAGTATTTT
CASSFSASSTDTQYF
>TRBJ2-1|TRBD2|TRBV7-2|NA
TGTGCCAGCAGCCATAAAGCGGGAGTGTACAATGAGCAGTTCTTC
CASSHKAGVYNEQFF
>TRBJ2-1|NA|TRBV4-2|NA
TGTGCCAGCAGCCAAGATCGGGCCTCTTTTTTCAATGAGCAGTTCTTC
CASSQDRASFFNEQFF
>TRBJ1-4|NA|TRBV28|NA
TGTGCCAGCAGCTACCAGGGCGATGAAAAACTGTTTTTT
CASSYQGDEKLFF
>TRBJ2-1|TRBD2|TRBV7-3|NA
TGTGCCAGCAGCGTTGCTAGCGGGAGGGGAAATGAGCAGTTCTTC
CASSVASGRGNEQFF
>TRBJ1-1|TRBD1|TRBV18|once
TGTGCCAGCTCACCGACAGGGGGCCGTAGCACTGAAGCTTTCTTT
CASSPTGGRSTEAFF
>TRBJ1-5|TRBD1|TRBV7-2|NA
TGTGCCAGCAGCAAACGGACAGGGAATCAGCCCCAGCATTTT
CASSKRTGNQPQHF
>TRBJ2-7|NA|TRBV20-1|few
TGCAGTGCCCACATCTTAGGGGAGCAGTACTTC
CSAHILGEQYF
>TRBJ2-7|NA|TRBV12-3/TRBV12-4|many
TGTGCCAGCAGTTTTATGGGATCCTCGGCCTACGAGCAGTACTTC
CASSFMGSSAYEQYF
>TRBJ2-3|NA|TRBV20-1|NA
TGCAGTGCTGACTGGACTGGCACAGATACGCAGTATTTT
CSADWTGTDTQYF
>TRBJ2-7|TRBD2|TRBV5-1|few
TGCGCCAGCAACCCGGGACTAGCGGGGTCTCGGGAGCAGTACTTC
CASNPGLAGSREQYF
>TRBJ1-6|NA|TRBV10-3|few
TGTGCCATCAGTGACCAGCAGCTGTATTCACCCCTCCACTTT
CAISDQQLYSPLHF
>TRBJ2-7|NA|TRBV15|NA
TGTGCCACCAGCAGAGAGGGTCTCTCCTACGAGCAGTACTTC
CATSREGLSYEQYF